The clone carrying this TCR beta chain was counted a few times. Sequencing used cDNA as its template, made by extracting RNA and reverse transcribing it. The method was immunoSEQ multiplex PCR; TCRdb's version includes in-frame clones alone and lacks a portion of them. The sample includes approximately 120,000 clones, around 63% of them seen just once. This sample was taken from a study of CD8+ T cells in alopecia areata. Overall study context: Tofacitinib continued for 6 to 18 months and was then withheld for 6 months.

Trimming removed 5 bases at V and 4 bases at J, with 9 bases between. Germline V CDR1 and CDR2: SEHNR, FQNEAQ (reference sequence). The CDR3 is 12 residues long. Sample treatment: oral pan-JAK inhibitor, 5-10 mg twice daily. The specimen was CD4+ T cells sorted from blood, collected at week 4, from a patient treated with tofacitinib. The sequence was collected from a human donor with alopecia areata. The genes are TRBV7-9 and TRBJ2-7; D not certain. In nucleotides, the CDR3 is TGTGCCAGCAGCGCAGGCGGATACGAGCAGTACTTC. Translation gives CASSAGGYEQYF.